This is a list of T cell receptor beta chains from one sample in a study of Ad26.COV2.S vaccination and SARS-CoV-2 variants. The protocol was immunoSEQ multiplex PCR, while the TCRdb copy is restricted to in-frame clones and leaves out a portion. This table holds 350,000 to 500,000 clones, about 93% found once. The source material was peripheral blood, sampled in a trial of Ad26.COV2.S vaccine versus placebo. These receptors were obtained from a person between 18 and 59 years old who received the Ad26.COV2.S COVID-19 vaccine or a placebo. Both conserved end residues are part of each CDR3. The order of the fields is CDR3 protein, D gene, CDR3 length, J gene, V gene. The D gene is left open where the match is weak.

CDR3: CAWTLLRGRNNEQFF
D: TRBD1
length: 15
J: TRBJ2-1
V: TRBV30

CDR3: CASRTDRSRYTF
D: TRBD1
length: 12
J: TRBJ1-2
V: TRBV2

CDR3: CASSEAGEILEAGELFF
D: -
length: 17
J: TRBJ2-2
V: TRBV6-1

CDR3: CASSLAGTGANYGYTF
D: -
length: 16
J: TRBJ1-2
V: TRBV7-8

CDR3: CASRTHGANVLTF
D: -
length: 13
J: TRBJ2-6
V: TRBV28

CDR3: CASSLVPPHTTSYEQYF
D: -
length: 17
J: TRBJ2-7
V: TRBV7-2

CDR3: CASSPGTGRNEQYF
D: -
length: 14
J: TRBJ2-7
V: TRBV7-2

CDR3: CATSRAQGALTEAFF
D: TRBD1
length: 15
J: TRBJ1-1
V: TRBV15

CDR3: CASSTSDRGRAREQYF
D: TRBD1
length: 16
J: TRBJ2-7
V: TRBV14

CDR3: CSAAHNYGYTF
D: -
length: 11
J: TRBJ1-2
V: TRBV20-1

CDR3: CASSETLAGSYNEQFF
D: TRBD2
length: 16
J: TRBJ2-1
V: TRBV27

CDR3: CASSKRIGQWVREAFF
D: -
length: 16
J: TRBJ1-1
V: TRBV21-1

CDR3: CASSISGDTDTQYF
D: -
length: 14
J: TRBJ2-3
V: TRBV27

CDR3: CASSQDPGTDTQYF
D: -
length: 14
J: TRBJ2-3
V: TRBV4-1

CDR3: CASRDTGLKNIQYF
D: -
length: 14
J: TRBJ2-4
V: TRBV19

CDR3: CAICSGQGNQPQHF
D: TRBD1
length: 14
J: TRBJ1-5
V: TRBV10-3

CDR3: CASSHSGQGDHEQYF
D: TRBD1
length: 15
J: TRBJ2-7
V: TRBV3-1/TRBV3-2

CDR3: CASSLRGGTYEQYF
D: -
length: 14
J: TRBJ2-7
V: TRBV6-5

CDR3: CASSEYSGRSYNEQFF
D: TRBD2
length: 16
J: TRBJ2-1
V: TRBV2

CDR3: CASRSRGGFTDTQYF
D: TRBD2
length: 15
J: TRBJ2-3
V: TRBV6-5

CDR3: CASRSQGAFTGELFF
D: TRBD1
length: 15
J: TRBJ2-2
V: TRBV6-5

CDR3: CSANTPIEAFF
D: -
length: 11
J: TRBJ1-1
V: TRBV20-1

CDR3: CASSPAGFGSTEAFF
D: -
length: 15
J: TRBJ1-1
V: TRBV27

CDR3: CASSYSGSGSYNEQFF
D: TRBD2
length: 16
J: TRBJ2-1
V: TRBV28

CDR3: CASSGGSGSSYEQYF
D: TRBD2
length: 15
J: TRBJ2-7
V: TRBV4-2

CDR3: CSASLGQNYGYTF
D: TRBD1
length: 13
J: TRBJ1-2
V: TRBV20-1

CDR3: CASSDPSQGGHTEAFF
D: TRBD1
length: 16
J: TRBJ1-1
V: TRBV5-1

CDR3: CASSLAVVSPYEQYF
D: -
length: 15
J: TRBJ2-7
V: TRBV7-2